These 21 T cell receptor beta chains share one sample of origin, sequenced in a study of naive and memory T cell subsets. Ligated cDNA underwent four rounds of PCR with nested alpha and beta constant region primers and SP2. Using its own MiXCR run on the UMI-ligation and nested PCR reads, TCRdb lists one record per CDR3 protein. This table has approximately 22,000 distinct CDR3 sequences, approximately 6.5% appearing once. Treatment reported: skin biopsy from PPD injection site in Mantoux-positive individual. The library had UMIs added by 3' ligation of an oligonucleotide to TCR cDNA. The sequences come from skin, collected from a tuberculin skin test site. The receptors here all came from an adult in good health.

This clonotype was counted only a few times. The chain couples TRBV7-2 to TRBJ1-3; D remains unclear. Trimming pared 4 bases from V and 0 bases from J, leaving 10 bases between. Germline V gene data show CDR1 as SGHTA and CDR2 as FQGNSA. The CDR3 is made up of 15 amino acids. DNA of the CDR3: TGTGCCAGCAGCTCGGACTCGAGCTCTGGAAACACCATATATTTT. Protein sequence: CASSSDSSSGNTIYF.

This clonotype was recorded many times. The rearrangement joins TRBV7-9 to TRBJ2-1, with D tentatively TRBD2 (6 bases). This CDR3 region has 17 residues. Trimming cost V 4 bases and J 8 bases, with 24 bases left between them. Germline CDR1 SEHNR, CDR2 FQNEAQ (reference sequence). CDR3 loop: CASSSYTGTLTEDEQFF. The CDR3 bases are TGTGCCAGCAGCTCATACACCGGGACTCTCACGGAGGATGAGCAGTTCTTC.

This clonotype was detected ten times or more. The chain joins TRBV7-2 to TRBJ2-3; D remains ambiguous. The germline V gene encodes CDR1 SGHTA and CDR2 FQGNSA. Trimming shortened V by 6 bases and J by 0 bases, and 16 bases separated the two germline ends. CDR3 length: 16 residues. CDR3 sequence: CASSLADGLSTDTQYF. The CDR3 DNA reads as TGTGCCAGCAGTCTGGCTGACGGGCTGAGCACAGATACGCAGTATTTT. Looking up the rest from reference TRBV7-2 and TRBJ2-3 gives the full variable domain: GAGVSQSPSNKVTEKGKDVELRCDPISGHTALYWYRQSLGQGLEFLIYFQGNSAPDKSGLPSDRFSAERTGGSVSTLTIQRTQQEDSAVYLCASSLADGLSTDTQYFGPGTRLTVL.

This clonotype qualifies as medium-sized. This CDR3 reads CASSQDSGVGTGELFF. Here the CDR3 DNA reads TGCGCCAGCAGCCAAGATTCGGGAGTCGGCACCGGGGAGCTGTTTTTT. V gene TRBV4-1 combines with J gene TRBJ2-2, with D possibly TRBD2 on 6 matching bases. This CDR3 region has 16 residues. V was clipped by 0 bases and J by 4 bases, with 12 bases between them. Germline assignment: CDR1 MGHRA and CDR2 YSYEKL.

The sample holds many counts of this clonotype. The V call is TRBV19, the J call TRBJ2-3; 8 bases match TRBD1. With 8 bases clipped from V and 7 bases from J, the junction kept 8 bases outside the gene matches. This CDR3 has 13 residues. Germline loops: CDR1 LNHDA, CDR2 SQIVND (reference sequence). CDR3 sequence (DNA): TGTGCCAGTCGCGGACAGGGAAAGTATACGCAGTATTTT. This translates into CASRGQGKYTQYF.

In its sample, this clonotype was seen a few times. J is TRBJ1-2 and V is TRBV12-3 or TRBV12-4; 8 bases match TRBD1. V was clipped by 5 bases and J by 0 bases; unmatched bases: 2. The CDR3 runs to 14 residues. The CDR3 nucleotides are TGTGCCAGCAGTAGGACAGGGTCTAACTATGGCTACACCTTC. This gives the protein CASSRTGSNYGYTF.

This clonotype was seen repeatedly, ten times or more. The chain is built from TRBV19 and TRBJ1-3; D not resolved. Germline V gene lookup returns CDR1 LNHDA and CDR2 SQIVND (reference sequence). This CDR3 region has 15 residues. V was pared by 5 bases and J by 8 bases, with 19 bases between. The CDR3 here is CASSRQDALSDTIYF. CDR3 DNA: TGTGCCAGTAGTCGGCAGGACGCTCTTTCGGACACCATATATTTT.

For the CDR3, the DNA is TGTGCCAGCAGTAATCCGGGACTAGCGGGAGTAGCTGGTGAGCAGTTCTTC. Encoded protein: CASSNPGLAGVAGEQFF. This chain uses TRBV6-2 or TRBV6-3 with TRBJ2-1; TRBD2 matches at 14 bases. Germline trimming cut 5 bases from V and 9 bases from J; bases unmatched to any gene: 12. Germline V lookup: CDR1 MNHEY, CDR2 SVGEGT. The CDR3 length is 17 residues.

This clonotype was observed many times. The CDR3 sequence: CASALRLGETQYF. In DNA form, the CDR3 reads TGTGCTAGTGCCTTGAGGCTAGGTGAGACCCAGTACTTC. The chain uses TRBV12-5 and TRBJ2-5; no definite D call. The CDR3 is 13 amino acids. Germline CDR1 reads LGHNT; CDR2 reads FRNRAP. V lost 7 bases and J 5 bases, leaving 14 bases between the germline ends.

This clonotype came up many times. The V and J genes are TRBV2 and TRBJ2-4; D possibly corresponds to TRBD1 (6 bases). This CDR3 is built from 13 residues. Per the germline V gene, CDR1 is SNHLY and CDR2 is FYNNEI. Trimming removed 4 bases at V and 8 bases at J, with 12 bases between. The CDR3 spells CASSGGGRHIQYF. The CDR3 DNA sequence: TGTGCCAGCAGTGGTGGGGGCCGCCACATTCAGTACTTC.

In regard to this clonotype: A much larger clone lies one base from this, so it may be a read error. No conserved phenylalanine or tryptophan ends this CDR3, so it is likely a read error. Because the CDR3's place on the DNA is in doubt, the DNA is left out and the CDR3 is given as listed by TCRdb. The genes are TRBV13 and TRBJ2-1; the table's D call TRBD1 went unverified against the DNA. The CDR3 sequence runs 12 residues, both termini included. CDR1 is PRHDT, CDR2 FYEKMQ, per germline (reference sequence). The CDR3 sequence is CASSFSETGMFI.

The chain joins TRBV11-2 to TRBJ2-1; D gene unclear. The germline V gene has CDR1 SGHAT and CDR2 FQNNGV. The CDR3 runs to 13 residues. V was clipped by 5 bases and J by 8 bases, with 13 bases between them. CDR3: CASSPQRRDEQFF. In DNA, the CDR3 is TGTGCCAGCAGCCCTCAACGCCGGGATGAGCAGTTCTTC.

This clonotype was recorded many times. The gene calls are TRBV20-1 and TRBJ2-7, with 9 bases that match TRBD2. V shed 0 bases, J shed 5 bases, and the junction held 5 bases outside the gene matches. Germline CDR1 and CDR2: DFQATT and SNEGSKA (reference sequence). The CDR3 sequence is 14 residues long. The CDR3 DNA follows: TGCAGTGCTAGAGATGCGGGAGGGTCCCACGAGCAGTACTTC. Translated, it gives CSARDAGGSHEQYF.

At least ten counts were recorded for this clonotype. This chain connects TRBV6-6 to TRBJ2-7; a weak D match, TRBD2 (5 bases). Germline V lookup: CDR1 MNHNY, CDR2 SVGAGI (reference sequence). This CDR3 is 18 amino acids long. The V gene lost 2 bases and the J gene lost 6 bases, with 26 bases spanning the gap. The CDR3 protein is CASSYPPRMGYTGSEQYF. CDR3 bases: TGTGCCAGCAGTTACCCCCCAAGAATGGGGTATACGGGGTCCGAGCAGTACTTC.

This clonotype was counted only a few times. V usage is TRBV4-3 and J usage is TRBJ1-2, with D tentatively TRBD1 (6 bases). CDR1 and CDR2 (germline): LGHNA, YSLEER. V shed 0 bases and J shed 0 bases, with 11 bases lying between them. This CDR3 is built from 16 residues. Here the CDR3 DNA reads TGCGCCAGCAGCCAAGATGGAGGGGGTACTAACTATGGCTACACCTTC. It yields the protein CASSQDGGGTNYGYTF.

This clonotype was counted only a few times. DNA for the CDR3: TGTGCCAGCGGGGATACCTACAGGAAAAACACTGAAGCTTTCTTT. It yields the protein CASGDTYRKNTEAFF. The rearrangement uses TRBV6-5 and TRBJ1-1; weak D call: TRBD1 (5 bases). Looked up from germline, CDR1 is MNHEY and CDR2 is SVGAGI. CDR3 size: 15 residues. V lost 8 bases and J lost 2, with 18 bases in between.

This clonotype has at least ten counts. The rearrangement joins TRBV14 to TRBJ2-7; D not resolved. The germline gives CDR1 SGHDN, CDR2 FVKESK. Trimming pared 1 base from V and 2 bases from J, leaving 9 bases between. This CDR3 is 14 amino acids long. CDR3 region: CASSQGLPPYEQYF. Here the CDR3 DNA reads TGTGCCAGCAGCCAAGGGCTACCCCCCTACGAGCAGTACTTC.

The chain uses TRBV7-2 and TRBJ1-1, with 7 bases fitting TRBD1. This CDR3 has 13 amino acids. The germline V gene encodes CDR1 SGHTA and CDR2 FQGNSA. The V segment lost 5 bases and the J segment 4 bases; nucleotides outside the gene matches: 4. The CDR3 spells CASSRDRFTEAFF. Here the CDR3 DNA reads TGTGCCAGCAGCCGGGACAGATTCACTGAAGCTTTCTTT.

This clonotype was seen many times. The V call is TRBV6-1, the J call TRBJ2-5; D gene ambiguous. Per the germline V gene, CDR1 is MNHNS and CDR2 is SASEGT. This CDR3 is 12 amino acids long. Trimming removed 8 bases from V and 4 bases from J, with 11 bases in between. CDR3 sequence (DNA): TGTGCCAGCGGTAGAATTGGAGAGACCCAGTACTTC. It encodes CASGRIGETQYF.

CDR3 region: CASRGDSYEQYF. In DNA form, the CDR3 reads TGTGCCAGCAGGGGAGACAGCTACGAGCAGTACTTC. The V gene is TRBV9, the J gene TRBJ2-7; possibly TRBD1 or TRBD2 for D (5 bases each). Germline CDR1 SGDLS, CDR2 YYNGEE. CDR3 size: 12 residues. The germline V and J ends were trimmed by 5 bases and 3 bases, with 9 bases remaining between them.

V usage is TRBV29-1 and J usage is TRBJ2-1; D is perhaps TRBD1 (5 bases). CDR1 SQVTM and CDR2 ANQGSEA come from the germline V gene. The CDR3 spans 12 residues. Trimming left V 6 bases short and J 3 bases short, with 9 bases between. The DNA of the CDR3 is TGCAGCGTAGCTAGGGGCTACAATGAGCAGTTCTTC. It is translated as CSVARGYNEQFF.